This T cell receptor (beta chain) was recorded in a study of blood T cell repertoires in COVID-19. This CDR3 is 15 amino acids long. From germline, CDR1 is SGHDT and CDR2 YYEEEE. V shed 0 bases and J shed 2 bases, with 6 bases lying between them. Here immunoSEQ multiplex PCR was the method, and the copy in TCRdb shows in-frame clones only, minus some. The sample holds tens of thousands of clones, around three quarters seen once. Material for sequencing was peripheral blood. This receptor was taken from a human donor in a cohort sampled during active COVID-19. The chain has TRBV5-6 and TRBJ1-6; D is undetermined. DNA of the CDR3: TGTGCCAGCAGCTTGGGAAGCCCCTATAATTCACCCCTCCACTTT. Its protein product is CASSLGSPYNSPLHF.